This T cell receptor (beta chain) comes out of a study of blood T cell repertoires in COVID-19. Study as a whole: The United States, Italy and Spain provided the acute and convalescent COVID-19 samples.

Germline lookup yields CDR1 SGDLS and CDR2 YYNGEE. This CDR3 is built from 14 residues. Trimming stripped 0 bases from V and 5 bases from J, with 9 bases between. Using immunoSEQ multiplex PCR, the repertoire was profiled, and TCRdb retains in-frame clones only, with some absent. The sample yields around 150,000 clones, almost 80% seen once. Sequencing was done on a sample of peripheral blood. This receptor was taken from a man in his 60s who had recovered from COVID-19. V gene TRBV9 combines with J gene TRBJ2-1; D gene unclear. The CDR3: CASSVAGANNEQFF. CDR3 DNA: TGTGCCAGCAGCGTAGCTGGTGCTAACAATGAGCAGTTCTTC. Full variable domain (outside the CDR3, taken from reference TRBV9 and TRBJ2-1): DSGVTQTPKHLITATGQRVTLRCSPRSGDLSVYWYQQSLDQGLQFLIQYYNGEERAKGNILERFSAQQFPDLHSELNLSSLELGDSALYFCASSVAGANNEQFFGPGTRLTVL.